This T cell receptor (beta chain) was captured by sequencing in a study of blood T cell repertoires in COVID-19. Overall study context: Some COVID-19 samples were acute and others convalescent; all came from the United States, Italy and Spain. Nucleic acid was either cDNA or gDNA, and it came from T cells, B-cell-depleted T cells, or PBMCs.

Under the authors' procedure: For nucleated cells, counts were estimated from reference gene primer amplification. The repertoire was sequenced with immunoSEQ multiplex PCR; TCRdb's copy has only in-frame clones and lacks some. That table furnishes V, J and clone size, whereas the DNA furnished D and trimming. The repertoire holds roughly 250,000 clones, with 86% as singletons. The ends lost 3 bases at V and 1 base at J; junction bases unmatched: 3. This CDR3 is built from 14 residues. Germline loops: CDR1 LNHNV, CDR2 YYDKDF (reference sequence). The Seattle patients, enrolled during active infection, were followed longitudinally.

What was sequenced was peripheral blood. The receptor's source is a woman aged 25 to 39 with COVID-19, enrolled during active disease. This rearrangement joins TRBV15 to TRBJ2-7, with TRBD1 identical over 7 bases. The CDR3 DNA is TGTGCCACCAGCAGTCCGGGACAGTCCTACGAGCAGTACTTC. The encoded protein is CATSSPGQSYEQYF.